This T cell receptor beta chain was sequenced in a study of cytomegalovirus exposure and HLA in healthy donors. Sampled while nominally healthy, donors likely had unrecorded immune exposures. The CDR3 is made up of 15 amino acids. Germline CDR1 and CDR2: SGHAT and FQNNGV. Trimming removed 0 bases at V and 3 bases at J, with 11 bases between. PCR employed 60 Vbeta and 13 Jbeta primers. Generated by immunoSEQ multiplex PCR, the TCRdb table keeps only in-frame clones and is missing some. This sample yields roughly 100,000 clones, of which 76% are seen a single time; about 9.3% belongs to the top ten. This TCR was sampled from a woman between 18 and 29 years old in good health and CMV-seropositive. The chain couples TRBV11-2 to TRBJ1-1; D not certain. The sequencing input was PBMCs. The CDR3 here is CASSLERTVYTEAFF. The CDR3, as DNA: TGTGCCAGCAGCTTAGAGAGGACTGTTTACACTGAAGCTTTCTTT.